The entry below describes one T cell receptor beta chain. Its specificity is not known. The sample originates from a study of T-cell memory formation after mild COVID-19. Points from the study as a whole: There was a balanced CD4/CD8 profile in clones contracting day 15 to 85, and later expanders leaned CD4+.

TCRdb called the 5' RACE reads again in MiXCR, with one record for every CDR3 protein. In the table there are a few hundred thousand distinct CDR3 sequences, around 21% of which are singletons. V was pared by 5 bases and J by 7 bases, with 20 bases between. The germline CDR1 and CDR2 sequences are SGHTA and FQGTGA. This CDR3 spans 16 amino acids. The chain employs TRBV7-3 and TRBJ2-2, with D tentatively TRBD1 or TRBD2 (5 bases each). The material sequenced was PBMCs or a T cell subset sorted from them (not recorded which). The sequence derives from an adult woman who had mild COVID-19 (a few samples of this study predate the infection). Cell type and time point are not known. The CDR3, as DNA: TGTGCCAGCAGCCCTTGGGGGTTAGCGTTGAACGGGGAGCTGTTTTTT. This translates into CASSPWGLALNGELFF.